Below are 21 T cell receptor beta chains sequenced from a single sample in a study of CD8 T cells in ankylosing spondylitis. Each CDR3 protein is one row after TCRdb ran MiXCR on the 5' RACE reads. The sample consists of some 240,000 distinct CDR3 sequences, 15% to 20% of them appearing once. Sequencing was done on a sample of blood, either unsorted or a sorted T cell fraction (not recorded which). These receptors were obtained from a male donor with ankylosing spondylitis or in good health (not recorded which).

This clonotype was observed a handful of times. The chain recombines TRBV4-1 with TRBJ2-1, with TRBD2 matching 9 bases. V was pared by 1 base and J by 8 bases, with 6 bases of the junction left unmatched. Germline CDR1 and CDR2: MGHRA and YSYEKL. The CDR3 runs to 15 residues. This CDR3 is CASSQVAGEEDEQFF. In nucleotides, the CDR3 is TGCGCCAGCAGCCAAGTAGCGGGAGAAGAGGATGAGCAGTTCTTC.

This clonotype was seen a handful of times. The CDR3 region is CASSVDMRETPYNEQFF. CDR3 in DNA: TGTGCCAGCAGCGTAGATATGCGGGAGACTCCCTACAATGAGCAGTTCTTC. V is TRBV9 and J is TRBJ2-1; TRBD2 agrees at 7 bases. V shed 0 bases, J shed 2 bases, and the junction held 8 bases outside the gene matches. CDR3 length: 17 residues. Germline V gives CDR1 SGDLS, CDR2 YYNGEE.

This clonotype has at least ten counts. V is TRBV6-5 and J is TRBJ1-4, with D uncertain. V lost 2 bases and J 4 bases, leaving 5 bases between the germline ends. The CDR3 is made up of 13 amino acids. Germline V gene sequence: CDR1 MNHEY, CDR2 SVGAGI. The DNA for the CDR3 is TGTGCCAGCAGTTACACCTATAATGAAAAACTGTTTTTT. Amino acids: CASSYTYNEKLFF.

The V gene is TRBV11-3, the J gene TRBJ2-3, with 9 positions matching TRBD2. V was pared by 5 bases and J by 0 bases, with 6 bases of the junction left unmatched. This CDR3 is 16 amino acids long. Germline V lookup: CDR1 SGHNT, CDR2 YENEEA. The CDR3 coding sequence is TGTGCCAGCAGCCCTGGACTAGCGCTTAGCACAGATACGCAGTATTTT. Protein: CASSPGLALSTDTQYF.

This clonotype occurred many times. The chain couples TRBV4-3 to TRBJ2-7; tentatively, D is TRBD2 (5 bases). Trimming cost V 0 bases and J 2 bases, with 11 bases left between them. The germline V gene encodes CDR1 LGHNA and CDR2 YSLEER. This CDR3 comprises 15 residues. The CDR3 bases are TGCGCCAGCAGCCAAGATCTCGACGGGGCCTACGAGCAGTACTTC. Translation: CASSQDLDGAYEQYF.

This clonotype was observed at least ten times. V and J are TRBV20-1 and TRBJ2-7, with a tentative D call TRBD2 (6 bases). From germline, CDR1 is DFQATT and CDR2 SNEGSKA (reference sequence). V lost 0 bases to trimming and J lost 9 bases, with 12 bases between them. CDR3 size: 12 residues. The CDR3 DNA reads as TGCAGTGCTAGAGATCGGGAGACAGTGCAGTACTTC. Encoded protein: CSARDRETVQYF.

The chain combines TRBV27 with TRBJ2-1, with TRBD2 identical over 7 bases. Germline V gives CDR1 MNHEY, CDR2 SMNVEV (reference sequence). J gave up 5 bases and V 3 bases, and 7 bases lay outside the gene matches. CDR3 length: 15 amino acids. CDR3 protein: CASSFWGGPHNEQFF. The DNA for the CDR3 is TGTGCCAGCAGTTTTTGGGGAGGGCCTCACAATGAGCAGTTCTTC.

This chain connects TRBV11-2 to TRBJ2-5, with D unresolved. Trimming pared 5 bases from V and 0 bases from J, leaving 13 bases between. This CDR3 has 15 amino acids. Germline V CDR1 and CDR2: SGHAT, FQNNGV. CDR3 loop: CASSPIPRDQETQYF. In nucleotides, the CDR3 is TGTGCCAGCAGCCCCATCCCACGCGACCAAGAGACCCAGTACTTC.

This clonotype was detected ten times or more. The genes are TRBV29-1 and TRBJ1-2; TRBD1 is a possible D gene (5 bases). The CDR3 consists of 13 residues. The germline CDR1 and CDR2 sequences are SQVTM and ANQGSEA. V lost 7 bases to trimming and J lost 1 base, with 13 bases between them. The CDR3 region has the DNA TGCAGCGCCCCGGGGGGGATTAACTATGGCTACACCTTC. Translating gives CSAPGGINYGYTF.

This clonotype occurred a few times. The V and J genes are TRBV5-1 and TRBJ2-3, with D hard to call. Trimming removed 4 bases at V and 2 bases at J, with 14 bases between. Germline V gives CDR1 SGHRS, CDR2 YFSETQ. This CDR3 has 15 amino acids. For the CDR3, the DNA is TGCGCCAGCAGCCCCCCCCGGGCCGCCACAGATACGCAGTATTTT. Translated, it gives CASSPPRAATDTQYF.

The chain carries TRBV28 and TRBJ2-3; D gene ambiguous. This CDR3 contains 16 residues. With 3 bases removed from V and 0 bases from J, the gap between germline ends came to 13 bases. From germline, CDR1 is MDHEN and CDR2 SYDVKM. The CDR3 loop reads CASSFYPESSTDTQYF. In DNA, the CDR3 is TGTGCCAGCAGTTTTTATCCGGAATCAAGCACAGATACGCAGTATTTT.

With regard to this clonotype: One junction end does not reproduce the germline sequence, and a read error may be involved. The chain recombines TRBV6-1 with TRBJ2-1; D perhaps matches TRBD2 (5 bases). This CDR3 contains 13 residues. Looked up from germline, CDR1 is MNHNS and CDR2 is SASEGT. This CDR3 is CASTWTRYTEQFF. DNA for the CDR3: TGTGCCAGCACCTGGACTCGCTACACTGAGCAGTTCTTC.

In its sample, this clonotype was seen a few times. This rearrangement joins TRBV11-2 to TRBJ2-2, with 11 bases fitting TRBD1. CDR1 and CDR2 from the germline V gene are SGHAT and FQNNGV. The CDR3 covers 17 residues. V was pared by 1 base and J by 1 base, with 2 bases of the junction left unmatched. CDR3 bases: TGTGCCAGCAGCTTAGTCGGGACAGGGGGGAACACCGGGGAGCTGTTTTTT. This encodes CASSLVGTGGNTGELFF.

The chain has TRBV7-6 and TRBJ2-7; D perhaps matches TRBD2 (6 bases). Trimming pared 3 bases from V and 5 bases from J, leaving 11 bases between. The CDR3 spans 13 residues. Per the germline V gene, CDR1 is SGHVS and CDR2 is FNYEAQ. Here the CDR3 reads CASSFGSPNEQYF. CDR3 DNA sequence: TGTGCCAGCAGCTTCGGGAGCCCCAACGAGCAGTACTTC.

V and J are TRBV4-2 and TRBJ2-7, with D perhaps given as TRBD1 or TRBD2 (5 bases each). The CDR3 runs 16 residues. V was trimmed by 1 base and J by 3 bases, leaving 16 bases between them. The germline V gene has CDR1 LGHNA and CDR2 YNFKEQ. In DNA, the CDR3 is TGTGCCAGCAGCCAAGGCGCAGGGACGGGTTTCTACGAGCAGTACTTC. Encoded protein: CASSQGAGTGFYEQYF.

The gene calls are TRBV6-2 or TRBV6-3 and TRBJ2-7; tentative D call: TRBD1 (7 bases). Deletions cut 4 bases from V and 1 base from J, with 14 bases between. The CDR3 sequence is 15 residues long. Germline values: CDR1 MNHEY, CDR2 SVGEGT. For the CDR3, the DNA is TGTGCCAGCAGTTGCCCGCCAGGGGGGTCCTACGAGCAGTACTTC. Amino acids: CASSCPPGGSYEQYF.

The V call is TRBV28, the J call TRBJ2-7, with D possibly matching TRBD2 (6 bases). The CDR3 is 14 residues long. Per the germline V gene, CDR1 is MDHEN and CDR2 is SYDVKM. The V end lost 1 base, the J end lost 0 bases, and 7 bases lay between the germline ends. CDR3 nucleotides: TGTGCCAGCAGTTTATTGGACTACTCCTACGAGCAGTACTTC. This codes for CASSLLDYSYEQYF. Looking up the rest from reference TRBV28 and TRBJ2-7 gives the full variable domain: DVKVTQSSRYLVKRTGEKVFLECVQDMDHENMFWYRQDPGLGLRLIYFSYDVKMKEKGDIPEGYSVSREKKERFSLILESASTNQTSMYLCASSLLDYSYEQYFGPGTRLTVT.

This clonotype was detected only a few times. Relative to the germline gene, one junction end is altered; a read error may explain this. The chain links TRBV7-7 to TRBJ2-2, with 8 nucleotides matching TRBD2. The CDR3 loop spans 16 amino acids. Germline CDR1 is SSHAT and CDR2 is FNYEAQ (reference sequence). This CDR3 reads CASSPTGLAASGELFF. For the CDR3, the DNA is TGTGCTAGCAGCCCTACTGGACTAGCAGCATCCGGGGAGCTGTTTTTT.

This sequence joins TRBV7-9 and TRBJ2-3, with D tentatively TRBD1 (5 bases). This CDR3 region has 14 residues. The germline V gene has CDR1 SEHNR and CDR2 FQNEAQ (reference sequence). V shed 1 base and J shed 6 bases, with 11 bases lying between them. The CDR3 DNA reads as TGTGCCAGCAGCTTAGTTCAGGGAATGGATACGCAGTATTTT. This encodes CASSLVQGMDTQYF.

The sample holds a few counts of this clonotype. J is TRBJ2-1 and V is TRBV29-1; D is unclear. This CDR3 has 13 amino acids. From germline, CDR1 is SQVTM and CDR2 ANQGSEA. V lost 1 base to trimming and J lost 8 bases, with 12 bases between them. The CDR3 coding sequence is TGCAGCGTTGAAGCTAGTGTCGGTTATGAGCAGTTCTTC. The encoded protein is CSVEASVGYEQFF.

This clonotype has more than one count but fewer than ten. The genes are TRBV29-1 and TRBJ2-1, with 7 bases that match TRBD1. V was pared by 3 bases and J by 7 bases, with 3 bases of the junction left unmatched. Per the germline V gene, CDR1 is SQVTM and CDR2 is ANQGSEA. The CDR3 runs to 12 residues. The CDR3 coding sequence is TGCAGCGTTGACAGGGGGAATAATGAGCAGTTCTTC. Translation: CSVDRGNNEQFF.